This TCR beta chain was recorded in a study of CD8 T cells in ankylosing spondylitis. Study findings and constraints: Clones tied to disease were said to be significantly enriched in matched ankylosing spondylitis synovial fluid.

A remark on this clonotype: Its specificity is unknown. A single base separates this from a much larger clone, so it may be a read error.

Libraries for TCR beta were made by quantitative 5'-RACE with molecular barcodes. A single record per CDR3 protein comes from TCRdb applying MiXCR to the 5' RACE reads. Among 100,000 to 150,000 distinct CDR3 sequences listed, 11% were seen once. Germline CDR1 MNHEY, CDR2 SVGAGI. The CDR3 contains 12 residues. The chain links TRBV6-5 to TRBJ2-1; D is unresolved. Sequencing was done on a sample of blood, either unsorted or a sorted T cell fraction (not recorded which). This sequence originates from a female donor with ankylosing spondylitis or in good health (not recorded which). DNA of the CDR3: TGTGCCGGCAGTCGTCGGGTCGGCGAGCAGTTCTTC. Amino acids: CAGSRRVGEQFF.